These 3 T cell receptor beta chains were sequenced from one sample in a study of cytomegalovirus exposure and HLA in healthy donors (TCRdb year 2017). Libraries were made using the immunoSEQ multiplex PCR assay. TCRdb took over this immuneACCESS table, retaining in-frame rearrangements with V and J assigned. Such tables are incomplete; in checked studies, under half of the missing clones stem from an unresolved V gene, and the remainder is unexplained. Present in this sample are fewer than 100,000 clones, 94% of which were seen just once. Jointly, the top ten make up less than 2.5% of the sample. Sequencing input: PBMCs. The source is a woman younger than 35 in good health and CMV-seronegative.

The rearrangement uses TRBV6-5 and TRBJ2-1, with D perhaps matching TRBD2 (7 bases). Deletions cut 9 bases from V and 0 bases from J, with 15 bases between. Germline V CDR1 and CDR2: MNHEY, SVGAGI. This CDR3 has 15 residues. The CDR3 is CASGKGGGSYNEQFF. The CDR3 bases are TGTGCCAGTGGGAAGGGGGGGGGCTCCTACAATGAGCAGTTCTTC.

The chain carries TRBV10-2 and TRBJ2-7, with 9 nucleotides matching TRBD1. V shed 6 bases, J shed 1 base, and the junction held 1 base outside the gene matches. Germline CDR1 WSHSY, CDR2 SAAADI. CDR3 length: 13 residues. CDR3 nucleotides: TGCGCCAGCAGCGGACAGGGGTCCTACGAGCAGTACTTC. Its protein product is CASSGQGSYEQYF.

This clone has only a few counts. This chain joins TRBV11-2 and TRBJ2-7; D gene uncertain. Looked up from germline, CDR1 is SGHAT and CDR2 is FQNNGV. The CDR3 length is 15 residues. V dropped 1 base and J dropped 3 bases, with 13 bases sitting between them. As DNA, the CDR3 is TGTGCCAGCAGCTTAGCGTGGGCATCCGGCTACGAGCAGTACTTC. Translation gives CASSLAWASGYEQYF.